The entry below describes one TCR beta chain. Its matching antigen is unknown. These data come from a study of human CD8 memory T cell subsets. Regarding the study as a whole: According to Chao1 estimates, stem-like memory T cells seemed more diverse than precursor exhausted T cells were. Diversity, measured as normalized Shannon-Wiener diversity, was similarly high in stem-like memory and precursor exhausted T cells. Effector memory cells did not share this.

UMI-labeled 5' RACE was used, and it produced the TCR beta libraries. TCRdb re-called the 5' RACE reads and catalogs CDR3 proteins one per entry, DNA excluded. The table for this sample gives about 4,700 distinct CDR3 sequences. The germline V gene has CDR1 SGHTA and CDR2 FQGNSA. CDR3 length: 17 residues. Sequencing was done on a sample of CD8+ T cells from PBMCs. The chain combines TRBV7-2 with TRBJ2-1; TCRdb's assignment of TRBD1 cannot be checked, as there is no DNA. The clonotype was recovered from a human donor in good health. The CDR3 region is CASSTPPGGVLFHEQFF.